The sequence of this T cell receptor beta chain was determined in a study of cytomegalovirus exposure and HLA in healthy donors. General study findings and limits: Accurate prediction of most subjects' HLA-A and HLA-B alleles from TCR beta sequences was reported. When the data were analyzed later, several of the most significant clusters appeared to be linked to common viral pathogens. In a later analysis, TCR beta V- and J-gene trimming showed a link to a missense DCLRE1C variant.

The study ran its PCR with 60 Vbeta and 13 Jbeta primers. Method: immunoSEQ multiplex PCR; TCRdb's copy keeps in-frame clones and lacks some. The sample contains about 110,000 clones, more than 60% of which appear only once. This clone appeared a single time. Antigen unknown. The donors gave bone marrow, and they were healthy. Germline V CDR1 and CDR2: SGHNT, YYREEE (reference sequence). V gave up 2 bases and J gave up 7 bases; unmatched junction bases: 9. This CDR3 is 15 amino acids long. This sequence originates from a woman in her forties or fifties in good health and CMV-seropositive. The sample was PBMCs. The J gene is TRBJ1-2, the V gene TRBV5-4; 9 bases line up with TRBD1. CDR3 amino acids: CASSFPDRGPGGYTF. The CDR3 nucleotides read TGTGCCAGCAGCTTTCCGGACAGGGGCCCCGGTGGCTACACCTTC. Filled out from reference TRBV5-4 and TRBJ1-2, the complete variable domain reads ETGVTQSPTHLIKTRGQQVTLRCSSQSGHNTVSWYQQALGQGPQFIFQYYREEENGRGNFPPRFSGLQFPNYSSELNVNALELDDSALYLCASSFPDRGPGGYTFGSGTRLTVV.